What follows describes a single TCR beta chain. The CDR3 has 16 residues. The J segment lost 3 bases and the V segment lost 6 bases, leaving 7 bases of the junction unmatched. CDR1 and CDR2 (germline): SNHLY, FYNNEI. Libraries were prepared by immunoSEQ multiplex PCR; TCRdb keeps only in-frame clonotypes and omits some of them. The sample holds around 3,700 clones, 20% to 25% seen once. This record comes from a study of T cells in localized non-small cell lung cancer. The sequence derives from a man aged 18-55 years with stage II lung adenocarcinoma. The rearrangement joins TRBV2 to TRBJ2-1; TRBD2 aligns across 11 bases. The sequencing used lung tumor tissue, collected before any cancer treatment. CDR3: CASSSLSGGGYNEQFF. DNA of the CDR3: TGTGCCAGCAGCTCCCTTAGCGGGGGGGGCTACAATGAGCAGTTCTTC.